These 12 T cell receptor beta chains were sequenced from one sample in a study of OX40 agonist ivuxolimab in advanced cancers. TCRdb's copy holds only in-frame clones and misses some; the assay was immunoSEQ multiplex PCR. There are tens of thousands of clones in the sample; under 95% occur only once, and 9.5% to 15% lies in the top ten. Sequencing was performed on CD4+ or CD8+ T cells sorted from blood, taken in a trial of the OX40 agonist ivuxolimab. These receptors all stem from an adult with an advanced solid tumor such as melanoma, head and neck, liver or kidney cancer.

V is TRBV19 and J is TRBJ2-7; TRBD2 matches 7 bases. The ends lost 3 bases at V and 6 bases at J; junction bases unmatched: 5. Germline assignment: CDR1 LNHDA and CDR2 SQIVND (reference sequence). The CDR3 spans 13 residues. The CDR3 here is CASSIWEGSEQYF. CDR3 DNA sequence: TGTGCCAGTAGTATCTGGGAGGGTAGCGAGCAGTACTTC.

The CDR3: CASSYNLGYEQYF. The CDR3, as DNA: TGTGCCAGCAGTTATAATTTAGGATACGAGCAGTACTTC. The chain couples TRBV6-5 to TRBJ2-7; D call uncertain. Germline lookup yields CDR1 MNHEY and CDR2 SVGAGI. CDR3 length: 13 residues. Trimming took off 3 bases at V and 4 bases at J, with 10 bases between the two ends.

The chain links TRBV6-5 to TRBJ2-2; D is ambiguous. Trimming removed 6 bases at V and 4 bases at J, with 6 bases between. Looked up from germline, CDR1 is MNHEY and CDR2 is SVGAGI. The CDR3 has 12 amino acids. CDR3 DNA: TGTGCCAGCAGCCCCCCCACCGGGGAGCTGTTTTTT. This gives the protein CASSPPTGELFF.

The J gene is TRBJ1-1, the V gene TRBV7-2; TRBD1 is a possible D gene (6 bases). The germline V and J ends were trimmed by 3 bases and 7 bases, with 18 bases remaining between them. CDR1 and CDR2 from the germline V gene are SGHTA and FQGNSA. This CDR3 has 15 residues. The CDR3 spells CASSFPGQGMFEAFF. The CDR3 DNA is TGTGCCAGCAGCTTCCCCGGGCAGGGGATGTTTGAAGCTTTCTTT.

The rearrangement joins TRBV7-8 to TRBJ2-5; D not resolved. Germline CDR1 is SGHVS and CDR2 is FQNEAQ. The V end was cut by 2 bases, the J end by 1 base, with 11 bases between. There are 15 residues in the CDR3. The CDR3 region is CASSLNPKTQETQYF. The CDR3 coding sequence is TGTGCCAGCAGCTTAAACCCAAAAACCCAAGAGACCCAGTACTTC.

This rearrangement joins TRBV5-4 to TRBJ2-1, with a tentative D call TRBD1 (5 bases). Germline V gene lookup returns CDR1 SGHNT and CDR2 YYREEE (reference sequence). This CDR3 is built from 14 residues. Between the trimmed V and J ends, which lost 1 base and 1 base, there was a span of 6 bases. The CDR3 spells CASSLQGSYNEQFF. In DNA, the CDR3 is TGTGCCAGCAGCTTGCAGGGTTCCTACAATGAGCAGTTCTTC.

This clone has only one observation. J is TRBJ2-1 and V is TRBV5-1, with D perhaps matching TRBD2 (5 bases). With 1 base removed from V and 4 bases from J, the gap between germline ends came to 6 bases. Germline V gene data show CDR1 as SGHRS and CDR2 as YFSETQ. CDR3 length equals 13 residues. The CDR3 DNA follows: TGCGCCAGCAGCTTGACGGGGTACAATGAGCAGTTCTTC. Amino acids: CASSLTGYNEQFF.

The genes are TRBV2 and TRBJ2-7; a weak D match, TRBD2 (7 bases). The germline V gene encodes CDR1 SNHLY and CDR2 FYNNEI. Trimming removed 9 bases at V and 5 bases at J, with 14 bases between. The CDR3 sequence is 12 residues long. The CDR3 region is CASLAGANEQYF. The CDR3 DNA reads TGTGCCAGTTTGGCGGGGGCTAACGAGCAGTACTTC.

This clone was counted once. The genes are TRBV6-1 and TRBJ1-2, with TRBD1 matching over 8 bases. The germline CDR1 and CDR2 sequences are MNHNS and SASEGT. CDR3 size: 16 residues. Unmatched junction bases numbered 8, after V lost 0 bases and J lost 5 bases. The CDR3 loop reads CASSEALRGHWYGYTF. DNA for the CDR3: TGTGCCAGCAGTGAAGCGCTCAGGGGGCATTGGTATGGCTACACCTTC.

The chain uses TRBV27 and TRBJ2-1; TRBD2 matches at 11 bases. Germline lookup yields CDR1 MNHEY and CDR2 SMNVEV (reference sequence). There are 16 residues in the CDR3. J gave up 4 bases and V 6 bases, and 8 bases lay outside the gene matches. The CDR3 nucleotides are TGTGCCAGCAGCTCTCCCGGGACTAGCGGATACAATGAGCAGTTCTTC. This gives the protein CASSSPGTSGYNEQFF.

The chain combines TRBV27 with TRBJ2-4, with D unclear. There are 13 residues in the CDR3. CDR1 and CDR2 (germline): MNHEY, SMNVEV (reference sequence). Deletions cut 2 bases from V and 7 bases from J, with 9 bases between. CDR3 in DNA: TGTGCCAGCAGTTTACGAGCGCTGAACATTCAGTACTTC. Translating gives CASSLRALNIQYF.

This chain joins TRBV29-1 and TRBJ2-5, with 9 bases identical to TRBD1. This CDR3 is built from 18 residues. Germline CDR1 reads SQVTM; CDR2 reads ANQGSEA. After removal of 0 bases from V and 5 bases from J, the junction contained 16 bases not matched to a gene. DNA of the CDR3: TGCAGCGTTGAAGATCTGGGACAGGGAGGCGGTACCGGGGAGACCCAGTACTTC. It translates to CSVEDLGQGGGTGETQYF.